This is a list of T cell receptor beta chains from one sample in a study of response to subunit inactivated influenza vaccine. MiXCR, run by TCRdb on the RT-PCR reads, gives a single entry per CDR3 protein. The sample holds hundreds of thousands of distinct CDR3 sequences; about 10% are singletons and the top ten take about 9.4%. This sample comprised PBMCs from blood, obtained on the day of vaccination. The source is a man aged 50-60 years who received an inactivated influenza vaccine. The CDR3 runs from the conserved cysteine through the conserved F or W. The D gene is left open where the match is weak. Expanded clones get a size class; other rows say once, few or many, or leave the size out.

>TRBV12-3/TRBV12-4|NA|15|few|TRBJ2-5
TGTGCCAGCAGTCCCGGACAGACAGTTCAAGAGACCCAGTACTTC
CASSPGQTVQETQYF
>TRBV4-2|NA|16|few|TRBJ2-1
TGTGCCAGCAGCAAACCTGACCGAAGCTCCTACAATGAGCAGTTCTTC
CASSKPDRSSYNEQFF
>TRBV5-1|TRBD1|14|few|TRBJ1-1
TGCGCCAGCAGCTTCGGGACAGGGGATACTGAAGCTTTCTTT
CASSFGTGDTEAFF
>TRBV28|NA|16|many|TRBJ2-3
TGTGCCAGCAGTTTAGACTTATTGACGGACACAGATACGCAGTATTTT
CASSLDLLTDTDTQYF
>TRBV12-3/TRBV12-4|NA|13|NA|TRBJ1-1
TGTGCCAGCAGAGATACAGTGAACACTGAAGCTTTCTTT
CASRDTVNTEAFF
>TRBV19|NA|13|NA|TRBJ1-1
TGTGCCAGTAGTATAGCGGAGAACACTGAAGCTTTCTTT
CASSIAENTEAFF
>TRBV7-3|NA|12|NA|TRBJ2-1
TGTGCCAGCAGCTCCGGACCCAGACAGCAGTTCTTC
CASSSGPRQQFF
>TRBV12-3/TRBV12-4|NA|14|many|TRBJ2-3
TGTGCCAGCAGTCCTACGGGGGTTACAGATACGCAGTATTTT
CASSPTGVTDTQYF
>TRBV20-1|NA|11|NA|TRBJ1-1
TGCAGTGCGGTCGGTTATACTGAAGCTTTCTTT
CSAVGYTEAFF
>TRBV12-3/TRBV12-4|NA|11|NA|TRBJ2-7
TGTGCCAGCAGTTGGCCCGCCGAGCAGTACTTC
CASSWPAEQYF
>TRBV27|NA|18|NA|TRBJ1-2
TGTGCCAGCAGAGCAAACTACCACTACAGTACAGGGAGGTATGGCTACACCTTC
CASRANYHYSTGRYGYTF
>TRBV7-6|NA|13|NA|TRBJ2-7
TGTGCCAGCAGTCTATGGGGGAACGACGAGCAGTACTTC
CASSLWGNDEQYF
>TRBV10-3|TRBD1|14|many|TRBJ2-2
TGTGCCATCAGGGACAGGGGGAACACCGGGGAGCTGTTTTTT
CAIRDRGNTGELFF
>TRBV7-9|NA|14|few|TRBJ2-3
TGTGCCAGCAGCTTAATCCCGCCCACAGATACGCAGTATTTT
CASSLIPPTDTQYF
>TRBV5-1|NA|15|many|TRBJ1-4
TGCGCCAGCAGCTTGGTTGGGGGGAACCAAGAAAAACTGTTTTTT
CASSLVGGNQEKLFF
>TRBV5-1|NA|18|few|TRBJ1-6
TGCGCCAGCAGCAAGGACGGAAGGAGGGCTTCTGATAATTCACCCCTCCACTTT
CASSKDGRRASDNSPLHF
>TRBV29-1|TRBD2|11|few|TRBJ2-1
TGCAGCGTTCCACTAGCGGGTGAGCAGTTCTTC
CSVPLAGEQFF
>TRBV14|TRBD1|15|NA|TRBJ2-7
TGTGCCAGCAGCCAAGTCGGGACAGGGTCCTACGAGCAGTACTTC
CASSQVGTGSYEQYF
>TRBV6-2/TRBV6-3|TRBD2|17|NA|TRBJ2-1
TGTGCCAGCACCCACCCTAACAGGGCGGGAGGTAGCAATGAGCAGTTCTTC
CASTHPNRAGGSNEQFF
>TRBV2|NA|14|few|TRBJ1-6
TGTGCCAGCAGTGGTCGGCAGGCCAATTCACCCCTCCACTTT
CASSGRQANSPLHF
>TRBV28|NA|15|few|TRBJ2-1
TGTGCCAGCAGTTCCGGCTTCGGCTCCTACAATGAGCAGTTCTTC
CASSSGFGSYNEQFF
>TRBV19|NA|14|NA|TRBJ2-1
TGTGCCAGTAGTACGGCCCGACGCGTCGGTGAGCAGTTCTTC
CASSTARRVGEQFF
>TRBV10-3|NA|18|few|TRBJ2-6
TGTGCCATCAGTGATCTTGGGAGAATCAATTCTGGGGCCAACGTCCTGACTTTC
CAISDLGRINSGANVLTF
>TRBV7-8|NA|17|many|TRBJ2-7
TGTGCCAGCAGCCCGAGACTTACCGGGTCCAAATCCTACGAGCAGTACTTC
CASSPRLTGSKSYEQYF
>TRBV5-6|TRBD1|15|few|TRBJ2-7
TGTGCCAGCAGCTTGTCGGGACAGGACGTATACGAGCAGTACTTC
CASSLSGQDVYEQYF
>TRBV19|TRBD1|18|few|TRBJ1-1
TGTGCCAGTAGTATCACCTTTTGGGACAGGGCTAGAAAAACTGAAGCTTTCTTT
CASSITFWDRARKTEAFF
>TRBV5-6|TRBD2|17|few|TRBJ2-3
TGTGCCAGCAGCTTGGCATTGGGTCTAGCGGTCACAGATACGCAGTATTTT
CASSLALGLAVTDTQYF
>TRBV10-3|NA|15|NA|TRBJ2-7
TGTGCCATCAGTGAGGGGAGCAGAGCCCCCTACGAGCAGTACTTC
CAISEGSRAPYEQYF
>TRBV27|TRBD2|16|few|TRBJ2-1
TGTGCCAGCAGGGCTAGCGGTTCGTCCTCTTACAATGAGCAGTTCTTC
CASRASGSSSYNEQFF
>TRBV5-1|NA|14|many|TRBJ2-3
TGCGCCAGCAGACTGAGGGGCAACACAGATACGCAGTATTTT
CASRLRGNTDTQYF
>TRBV4-3|TRBD1|15|many|TRBJ2-5
TGCGCCAGCAGCCAAGCCATTAGGACAGGAGAGACCCAGTACTTC
CASSQAIRTGETQYF
>TRBV6-2/TRBV6-3|TRBD1|15|NA|TRBJ1-5
TGTGCCAGCAGGACAGGGTTTTACGGCAATCAGCCCCAGCATTTT
CASRTGFYGNQPQHF
>TRBV29-1|NA|11|few|TRBJ1-2
TGCAGCGTTGAGGTGGAGGATGGCTACACCTTC
CSVEVEDGYTF
>TRBV20-1|TRBD2|15|NA|TRBJ2-3
TGCAGTGCGAGAAAACCGGGACTAGCCACAGATACGCAGTATTTT
CSARKPGLATDTQYF
>TRBV4-2|TRBD2|18|NA|TRBJ2-1
TGTGCCAGCAGCCAAGTTGCTAGCGGGGGTTCCCACTACAATGAGCAGCTCTTC
CASSQVASGGSHYNEQLF
>TRBV12-3/TRBV12-4|NA|14|many|TRBJ1-2
TGTGCCAGCAGTTTAGCGGTAGATAACTATGGCTACACCTTC
CASSLAVDNYGYTF
>TRBV14|NA|11|few|TRBJ2-5
TGTGCCAGCGGGTCGTGGGAGACCCAGTACTTC
CASGSWETQYF
>TRBV20-1|NA|18|NA|TRBJ2-7
TGCAGTGCTAGGGGGCTCGGCCCTCGGGGCGGTTACTCCTACGAGCAGTACTTC
CSARGLGPRGGYSYEQYF
>TRBV30|NA|12|NA|TRBJ2-3
TGTGCCTGGTTCCGAAGAGCGGATACGCAGTATTTT
CAWFRRADTQYF
>TRBV20-1|NA|11|many|TRBJ1-1
TGCAGTGCTGGTCGGCTCACTGAAGCTTTCTTT
CSAGRLTEAFF
>TRBV20-1|TRBD1|15|few|TRBJ1-1
TGCAGTGCTCCGCCGTGGGACAGGGCGAACACTGAAGCTTTCTTT
CSAPPWDRANTEAFF
>TRBV5-1|NA|15|few|TRBJ2-1
TGCGCCAGCACGGGGGCAAAGAGCTCCTACAATGAGCAGTTCTTC
CASTGAKSSYNEQFF